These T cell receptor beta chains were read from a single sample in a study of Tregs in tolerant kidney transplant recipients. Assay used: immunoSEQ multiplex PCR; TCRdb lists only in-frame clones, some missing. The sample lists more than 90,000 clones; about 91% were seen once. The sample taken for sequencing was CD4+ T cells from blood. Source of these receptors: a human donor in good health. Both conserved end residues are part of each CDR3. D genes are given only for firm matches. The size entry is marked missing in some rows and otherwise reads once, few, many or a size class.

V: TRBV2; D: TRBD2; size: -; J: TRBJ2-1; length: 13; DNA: TGTGCCAGCAGCGGGGGGTCTTACTATGAGCAGTTCTTC; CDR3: CASSGGSYYEQFF
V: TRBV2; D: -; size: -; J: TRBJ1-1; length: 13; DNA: TGTGCCAGCAGTGGGGGACCGGGGTCTGAAGCTTTCTTT; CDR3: CASSGGPGSEAFF
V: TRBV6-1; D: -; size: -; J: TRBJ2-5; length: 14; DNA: TGTGCCACGACGTTTATAGGACGGGCGGAGACCCAGTACTTC; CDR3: CATTFIGRAETQYF
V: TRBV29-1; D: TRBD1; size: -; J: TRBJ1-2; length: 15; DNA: TGCAGCGTTGTGAAACCGGGACAGGGGGTGGGGGGCTACACCTTC; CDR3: CSVVKPGQGVGGYTF
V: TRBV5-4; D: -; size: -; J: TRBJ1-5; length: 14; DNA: TGTGCCAGCAGCGCGGACCAGGGCAATCAGCCCCAGCATTTT; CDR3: CASSADQGNQPQHF
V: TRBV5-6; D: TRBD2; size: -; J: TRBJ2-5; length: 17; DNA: TGTGCCAGCAGCTTACGTCGAGCGGGAGGGCTCGAAGAGACCCAGTACTTC; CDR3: CASSLRRAGGLEETQYF
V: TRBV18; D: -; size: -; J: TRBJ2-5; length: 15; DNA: TGTGCCAGCTCACCACTCCGGGACACACAAGAGACCCAGTACTTC; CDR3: CASSPLRDTQETQYF
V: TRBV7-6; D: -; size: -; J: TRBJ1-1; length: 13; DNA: TGTGCCAGCAGCTTAGGGGGGGTGACTGAAGCTTTCTTT; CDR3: CASSLGGVTEAFF
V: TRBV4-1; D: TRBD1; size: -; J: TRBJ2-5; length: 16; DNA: TGCGCCAGCAGCTCCCCCGGTCGAGGGGGCGGGGAGACCCAGTACTTC; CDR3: CASSSPGRGGGETQYF
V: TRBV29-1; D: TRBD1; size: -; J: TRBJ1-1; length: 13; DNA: TGCAGCGTTGTAAGGGACAGCAACACTGAAGCTTTCTTT; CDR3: CSVVRDSNTEAFF
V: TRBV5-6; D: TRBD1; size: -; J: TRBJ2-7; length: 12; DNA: TGTGCCAGCAGCTGGACAGGGTACGAGCAGTACTTC; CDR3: CASSWTGYEQYF
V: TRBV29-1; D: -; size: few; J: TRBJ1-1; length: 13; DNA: TGCAGCGTTGAGGAGAGTGTGAACACTGAAGCTTTCTTT; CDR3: CSVEESVNTEAFF
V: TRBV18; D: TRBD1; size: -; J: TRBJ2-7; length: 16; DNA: TGTGCCAGCTCACCACGAGAGACAGGGGGATCGGGCGAGCAGTACTTC; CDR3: CASSPRETGGSGEQYF
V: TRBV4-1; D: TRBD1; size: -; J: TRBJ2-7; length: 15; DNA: TGCGCCAGCAGCCCCCGGGACAGGGATACCTACGAGCAGTACTTC; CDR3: CASSPRDRDTYEQYF
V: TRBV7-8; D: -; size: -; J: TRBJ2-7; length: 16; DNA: TGTGCCAGCAGCTTAGGGATCAACCGACCTTCCTACGAGCAGTACTTC; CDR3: CASSLGINRPSYEQYF
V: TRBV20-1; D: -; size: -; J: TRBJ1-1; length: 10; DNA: TGCAGTGCTCCGAACACTGAAGCTTTCTTT; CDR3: CSAPNTEAFF
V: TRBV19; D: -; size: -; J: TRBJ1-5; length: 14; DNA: TGTGCCAGTAGTATTCACCGGGAAAATCAGCCCCAGCATTTT; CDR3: CASSIHRENQPQHF
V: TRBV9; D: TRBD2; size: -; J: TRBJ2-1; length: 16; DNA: TGTGCCAGCAGCCCGAGACTAGCGGGGGCGTACAATGAGCAGTTCTTC; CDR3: CASSPRLAGAYNEQFF
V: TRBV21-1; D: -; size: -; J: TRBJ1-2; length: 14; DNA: TGTGCCAGCAGTTACCGACGGGGCCAGGATGGCTACACCTTC; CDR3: CASSYRRGQDGYTF
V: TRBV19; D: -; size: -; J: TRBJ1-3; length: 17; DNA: TGTGCCAGTAGTGCCACCCTCGGGCCGTCCTCTGGAAACACCATATATTTT; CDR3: CASSATLGPSSGNTIYF
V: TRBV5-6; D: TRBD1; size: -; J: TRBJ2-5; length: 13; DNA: TGTGCCAGCAGTCAGACAGGGGGGGAGACCCAGTACTTC; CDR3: CASSQTGGETQYF
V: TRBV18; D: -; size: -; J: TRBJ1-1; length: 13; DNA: TGTGCCAGCTCACCAGACTCGAACACTGAAGCTTTCTTT; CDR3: CASSPDSNTEAFF
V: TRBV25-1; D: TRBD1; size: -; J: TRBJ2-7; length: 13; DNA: TGTGCCAGCAGTGGGACAGGGAGTTACGAGCAGTACTTC; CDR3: CASSGTGSYEQYF
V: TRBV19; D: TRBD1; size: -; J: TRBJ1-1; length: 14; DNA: TGTGCCAGTAGCCGACAGGGCGTGAACACTGAAGCTTTCTTT; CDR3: CASSRQGVNTEAFF
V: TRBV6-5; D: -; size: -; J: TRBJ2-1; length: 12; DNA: TGTGCCAGCAGTTCCCCCCAGGGTTCGCAGTTCTTC; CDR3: CASSSPQGSQFF
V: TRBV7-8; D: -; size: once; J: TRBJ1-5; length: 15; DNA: TGTGCCAGCACCCTGGATGGGGGGAGCAATCAGCCCCAGCATTTT; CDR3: CASTLDGGSNQPQHF
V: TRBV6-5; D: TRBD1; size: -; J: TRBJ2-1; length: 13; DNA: TGTGCCAGCAGCAAGGACAGGGTCAATGAGCAGTTCTTC; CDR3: CASSKDRVNEQFF
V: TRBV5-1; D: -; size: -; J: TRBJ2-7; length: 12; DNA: TGCGCCAGCAGCTGGCCCGGGGACGAGCAGTACTTC; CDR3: CASSWPGDEQYF
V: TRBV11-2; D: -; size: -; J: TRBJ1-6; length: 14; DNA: TGTGCCAGCAGCTTAGGGGGGTTTAATTCACCCCTCCACTTT; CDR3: CASSLGGFNSPLHF
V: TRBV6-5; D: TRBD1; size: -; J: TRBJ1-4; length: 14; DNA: TGTGCCAGCAGCTTGGACAGGGGAAGAGAAAAACTGTTTTTT; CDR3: CASSLDRGREKLFF
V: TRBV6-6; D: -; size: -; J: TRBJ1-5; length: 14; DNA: TGTGCCAGCAGTTACAGGGAAGGTAATCAGCCCCAGCATTTT; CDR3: CASSYREGNQPQHF
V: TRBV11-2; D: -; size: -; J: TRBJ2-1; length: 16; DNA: TGTGCCAGCAGCTCACCCCGGGCACCCTTTACAGTTGAGCAGTTCTTC; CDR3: CASSSPRAPFTVEQFF
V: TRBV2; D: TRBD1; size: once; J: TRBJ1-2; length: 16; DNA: TGTGCCAGCACGAACAAAAGGGGACAGGGGGCTGGTGGCTACACCTTC; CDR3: CASTNKRGQGAGGYTF
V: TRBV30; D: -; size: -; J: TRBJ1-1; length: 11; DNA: TGTGCCTGGAGTGTGAGGGTGGGAGCTTTCTTT; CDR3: CAWSVRVGAFF
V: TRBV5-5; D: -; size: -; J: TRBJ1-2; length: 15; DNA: TGTGCCAGCAGCTTGGATCAGTCTACTAACTATGGCTACACCTTC; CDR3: CASSLDQSTNYGYTF
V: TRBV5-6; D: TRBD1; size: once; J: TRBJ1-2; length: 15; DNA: TGTGCCAGCAGCTGGGGTGGACAGGGGTATTATGGCTACACCTTC; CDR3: CASSWGGQGYYGYTF
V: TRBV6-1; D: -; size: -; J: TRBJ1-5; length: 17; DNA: TGTGCCAGCAGTGCAAAAGGGAACGGGGCTAGCAATCAGCCCCAGCATTTT; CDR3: CASSAKGNGASNQPQHF
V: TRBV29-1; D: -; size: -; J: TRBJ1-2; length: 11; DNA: TGCAGCGTGGCATCATCCTATGGCTACACCTTC; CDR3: CSVASSYGYTF
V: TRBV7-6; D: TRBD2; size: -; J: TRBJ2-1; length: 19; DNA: TGTGCCAGCAGCTTTAGGCGGACTAGCGGGAGGCAGACGTACAATGAGCAGTTCTTC; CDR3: CASSFRRTSGRQTYNEQFF
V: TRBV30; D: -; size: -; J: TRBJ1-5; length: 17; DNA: TGTGCCTGGAGTGCCTCACGGGCCAAGGGGAGCAATCAGCCCCAGCATTTT; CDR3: CAWSASRAKGSNQPQHF
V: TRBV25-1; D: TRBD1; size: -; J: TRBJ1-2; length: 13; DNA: TGTGCCAGCAGTTTTGGACAGGGGAACGGCTACACCTTC; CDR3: CASSFGQGNGYTF
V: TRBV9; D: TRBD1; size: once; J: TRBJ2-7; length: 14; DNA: TGTGCCAGCAGCCAGACAGGGAGCTCCTACGAGCAGTACTTC; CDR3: CASSQTGSSYEQYF
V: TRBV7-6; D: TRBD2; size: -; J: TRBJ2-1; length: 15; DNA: TGTGCCAGCAGCCTTAGGGGACTAGCGGGGACTGAGCAGTTCTTC; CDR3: CASSLRGLAGTEQFF
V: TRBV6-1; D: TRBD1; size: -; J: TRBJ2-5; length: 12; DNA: TGTGCCAGCCTCGGGACAGTGGAGACCCAGTACTTC; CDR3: CASLGTVETQYF
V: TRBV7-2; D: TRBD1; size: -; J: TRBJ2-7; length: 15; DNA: TGTGCCAGCAGCTTAGGGACAGGGGGCGCAGGAGAGCAGTACTTC; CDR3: CASSLGTGGAGEQYF
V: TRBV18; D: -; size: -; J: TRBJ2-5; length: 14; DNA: TGTGCCAGCTCACCACTGGTAGCAGAAGAGACCCAGTACTTC; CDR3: CASSPLVAEETQYF
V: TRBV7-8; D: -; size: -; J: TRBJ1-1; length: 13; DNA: TGTGCCAGCAGCTTCGGGCGGGCCACTGAAGCTTTCTTT; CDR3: CASSFGRATEAFF
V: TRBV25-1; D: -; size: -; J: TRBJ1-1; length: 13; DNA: TGTGCCAGCAGAAGGGGGAGAGGTACTGAAGCTTTCTTT; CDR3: CASRRGRGTEAFF
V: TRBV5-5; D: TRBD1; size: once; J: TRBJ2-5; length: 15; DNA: TGTGCCAGCAGCTTTACCCGGGACAGTCAAGAGACCCAGTACTTC; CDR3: CASSFTRDSQETQYF
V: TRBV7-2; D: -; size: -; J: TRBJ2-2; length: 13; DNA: TGTGCCACCGTTGGGGAAAACACCGGGGAGCTGTTTTTT; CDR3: CATVGENTGELFF
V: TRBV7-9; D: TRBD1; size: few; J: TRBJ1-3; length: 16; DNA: TGTGCCAGCAGCTTAATTGGGACAGGGAGTTTGGACACCATATATTTT; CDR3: CASSLIGTGSLDTIYF
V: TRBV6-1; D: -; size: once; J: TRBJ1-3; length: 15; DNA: TGTGCCAGCGGGGGGTTCCTCGTTGCTGGAAACACCATATATTTT; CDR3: CASGGFLVAGNTIYF
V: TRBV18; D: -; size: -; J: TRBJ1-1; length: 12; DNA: TGTGCCAGCTCACGGGACGCCGCTGAAGCTTTCTTT; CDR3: CASSRDAAEAFF
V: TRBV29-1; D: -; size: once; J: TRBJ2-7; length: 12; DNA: TGCAGCGTTGAAGGCACCCTCTACGAGCAGTACTTC; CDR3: CSVEGTLYEQYF
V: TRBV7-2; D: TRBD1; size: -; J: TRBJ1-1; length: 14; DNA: TGTGCCAGCCGACAGGGGATCTTTTGGACTGAAGCTTTCTTT; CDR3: CASRQGIFWTEAFF